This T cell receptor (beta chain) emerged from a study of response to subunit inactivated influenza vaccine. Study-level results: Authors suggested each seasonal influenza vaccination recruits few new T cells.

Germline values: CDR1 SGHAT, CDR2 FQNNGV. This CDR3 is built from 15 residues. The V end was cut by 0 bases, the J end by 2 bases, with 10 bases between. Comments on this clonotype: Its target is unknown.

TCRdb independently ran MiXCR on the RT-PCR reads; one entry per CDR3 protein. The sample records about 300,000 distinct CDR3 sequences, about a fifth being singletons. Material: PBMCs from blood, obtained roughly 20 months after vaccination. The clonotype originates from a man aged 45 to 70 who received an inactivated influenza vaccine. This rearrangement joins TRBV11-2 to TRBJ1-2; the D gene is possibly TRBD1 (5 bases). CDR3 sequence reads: CASSLDIRGNYGYTF. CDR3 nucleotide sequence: TGTGCCAGCAGCTTAGATATCCGGGGGAACTATGGCTACACCTTC.